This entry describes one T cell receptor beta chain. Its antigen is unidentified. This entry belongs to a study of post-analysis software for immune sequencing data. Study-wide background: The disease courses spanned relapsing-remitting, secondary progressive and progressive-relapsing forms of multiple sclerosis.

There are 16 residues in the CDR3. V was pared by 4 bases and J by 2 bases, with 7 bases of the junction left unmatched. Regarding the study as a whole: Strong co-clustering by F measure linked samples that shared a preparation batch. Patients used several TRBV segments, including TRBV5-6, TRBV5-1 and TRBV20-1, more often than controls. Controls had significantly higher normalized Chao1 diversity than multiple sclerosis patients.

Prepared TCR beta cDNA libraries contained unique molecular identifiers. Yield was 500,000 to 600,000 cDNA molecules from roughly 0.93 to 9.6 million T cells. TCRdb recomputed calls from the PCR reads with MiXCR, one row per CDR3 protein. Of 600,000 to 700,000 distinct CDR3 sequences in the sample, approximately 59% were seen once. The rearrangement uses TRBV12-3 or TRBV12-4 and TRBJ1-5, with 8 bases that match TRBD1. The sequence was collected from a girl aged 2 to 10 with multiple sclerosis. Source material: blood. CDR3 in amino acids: CASSSRGLPGNQPQHF. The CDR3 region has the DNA TGTGCCAGCAGTTCCAGGGGGCTACCTGGCAATCAGCCCCAGCATTTT.